The 5 T cell receptor beta chains reported below all come from one sample, sequenced in a study of cytomegalovirus exposure and HLA in healthy donors. PCR employed 60 Vbeta and 13 Jbeta primers. Some clones are missing from TCRdb's copy, which holds only in-frame ones; the method was immunoSEQ multiplex PCR. The table lists roughly 150,000 clones, 65% to 90% of them singletons. The specimen was PBMCs. These receptors were obtained from a male donor in good health and CMV-seronegative.

The J gene is TRBJ2-3, the V gene TRBV27, with 10 bases lining up with TRBD2. This CDR3 is 14 amino acids long. Germline CDR1 reads MNHEY; CDR2 reads SMNVEV (reference sequence). V lost 10 bases, J lost 7 bases, and 11 bases stayed unmatched. CDR3 loop: CATRIAGGRNTQYF. In DNA, the CDR3 is TGTGCCACCAGAATAGCGGGGGGACGAAATACGCAGTATTTT.

The chain recombines TRBV11-2 with TRBJ2-1; 9 bases fit TRBD1. Germline CDR1 is SGHAT and CDR2 is FQNNGV. With 4 bases clipped from V and 8 bases from J, the junction kept 9 bases outside the gene matches. This CDR3 has 15 amino acids. CDR3 amino acids: CASSSRGTGTYEQFF. The CDR3 region has the DNA TGTGCCAGCAGCTCCCGGGGGACAGGGACGTATGAGCAGTTCTTC.

The gene calls are TRBV15 and TRBJ1-1; D possibly corresponds to TRBD1 (5 bases). The CDR3 has 14 residues. Trimming stripped 3 bases from V and 2 bases from J, with 10 bases between. Germline values: CDR1 LNHNV, CDR2 YYDKDF (reference sequence). CDR3 DNA sequence: TGTGCCACCAGCAGGACAGCGGGAAACACTGAAGCTTTCTTT. It codes for CATSRTAGNTEAFF.

The rearrangement joins TRBV4-1 to TRBJ1-2, with TRBD1 matching 7 bases. J gave up 7 bases and V 2 bases, and 10 bases lay outside the gene matches. The CDR3 length is 15 residues. The germline gives CDR1 MGHRA, CDR2 YSYEKL. CDR3 bases: TGCGCCAGCAGCCAACTTGTGACAGGGCAGTCTGGCTACACCTTC. Its translation: CASSQLVTGQSGYTF.

The J gene is TRBJ1-2, the V gene TRBV5-4; no firm D call. Germline loops: CDR1 SGHNT, CDR2 YYREEE (reference sequence). Between the trimmed V and J ends, which lost 0 bases and 3 bases, there was a span of 6 bases. This CDR3 region has 13 residues. The CDR3 DNA sequence: TGTGCCAGCAGCTTGGATGACTACTATGGCTACACCTTC. Amino acid sequence: CASSLDDYYGYTF.